The present entry profiles one T cell receptor beta chain with its context. These data originate in a study of blood T cell dynamics during melanoma immunotherapy. Sequencing was performed with immunoSEQ multiplex PCR; in TCRdb, only in-frame clones are kept and a portion is missing. The sample lists approximately 150 clones; more than 70% were seen once. V lost 1 base to trimming and J lost 11 bases, with 9 bases between them. The germline V gene encodes CDR1 SGHDN and CDR2 FVKESK. The CDR3 is made up of 12 amino acids. Noted time point: week 3, after first cycle of checkpoint inhibitor. The specimen was cell-free DNA from blood, collected from a patient treated with checkpoint blockade. This receptor was obtained from a human donor with melanoma. The V call is TRBV14, the J call TRBJ2-1; D is unresolved. The CDR3 loop is CASSQGLGKQFF. The CDR3 DNA sequence: TGTGCCAGCAGCCAAGGGCTGGGGAAGCAGTTCTTC.